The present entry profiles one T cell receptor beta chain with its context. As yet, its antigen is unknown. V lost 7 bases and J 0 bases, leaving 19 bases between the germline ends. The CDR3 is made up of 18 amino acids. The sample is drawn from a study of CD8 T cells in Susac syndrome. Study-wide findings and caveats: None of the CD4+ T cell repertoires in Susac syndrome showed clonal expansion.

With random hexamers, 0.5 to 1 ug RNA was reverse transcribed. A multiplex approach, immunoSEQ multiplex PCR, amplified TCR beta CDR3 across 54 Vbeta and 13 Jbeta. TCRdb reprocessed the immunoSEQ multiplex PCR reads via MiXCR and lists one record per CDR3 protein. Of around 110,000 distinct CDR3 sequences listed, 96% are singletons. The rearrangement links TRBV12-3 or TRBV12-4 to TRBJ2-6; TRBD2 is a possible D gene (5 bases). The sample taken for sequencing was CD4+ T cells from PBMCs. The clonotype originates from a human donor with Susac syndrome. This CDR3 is CASNRREFLGSGANVLTF. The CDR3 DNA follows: TGTGCCAGCAACAGAAGGGAGTTCCTGGGCTCTGGGGCCAACGTCCTGACTTTC.